These 21 T cell receptor beta chains came from one sample sequenced in a study of blood T cell repertoires in COVID-19. Clones were read by immunoSEQ multiplex PCR, and TCRdb kept only the in-frame ones, dropping some. The sample has more than 150,000 clones; 70% to 90% are singletons. The sample taken for sequencing was peripheral blood. These receptors came from a woman in her 70s with acute or convalescent COVID-19.

The chain links TRBV15 to TRBJ1-1; maybe TRBD1 (5 bases). V lost 4 bases and J 5 bases, leaving 17 bases between the germline ends. The length of the CDR3 is 15 residues. Germline-derived CDR1 and CDR2 are LNHNV and YYDKDF (reference sequence). The CDR3 reads CATSKGLLTSTEAFF. The CDR3 DNA is TGTGCCACCAGCAAGGGACTGCTAACGTCTACTGAAGCTTTCTTT.

This clone appeared a few times. This chain connects TRBV10-3 to TRBJ1-4; 7 nucleotides agree with TRBD1. CDR1 and CDR2 from the germline V gene are ENHRY and SYGVKD. This CDR3 has 16 amino acids. The V segment lost 3 bases and the J segment 5 bases; nucleotides outside the gene matches: 9. The CDR3 nucleotides are TGTGCCATCAGTGAACAGGGGATTGAGGTGAATGAAAAACTGTTTTTT. Its protein product is CAISEQGIEVNEKLFF.

The CDR3 reads CASSMFSRAGGNTEAFF. The DNA for the CDR3 is TGTGCCAGTAGTATGTTCAGCCGGGCAGGGGGAAACACTGAAGCTTTCTTT. The chain is built from TRBV19 and TRBJ1-1; 7 bases agree with TRBD1. The germline V gene encodes CDR1 LNHDA and CDR2 SQIVND (reference sequence). Trimming took 3 bases from V and 2 from J; bases not matched to a gene: 12. The CDR3 extends over 17 amino acids.

The CDR3 sequence: CASSGSGTNTGELFF. The CDR3 DNA follows: TGCGCCAGCAGCGGTAGCGGGACTAACACCGGGGAGCTGTTTTTT. The chain couples TRBV5-1 to TRBJ2-2, with 8 nucleotides matching TRBD2. CDR1 and CDR2 from the germline V gene are SGHRS and YFSETQ. The CDR3 is 15 amino acids. The trim removed 4 bases at V and 2 bases at J, leaving 4 bases unmatched.

The chain couples TRBV9 to TRBJ2-1; maybe TRBD2 (6 bases). Per the germline V gene, CDR1 is SGDLS and CDR2 is YYNGEE. This CDR3 is 17 amino acids long. V was clipped by 3 bases and J by 4 bases, with 20 bases between them. The CDR3 sequence: CASSASLTSPLYNEQFF. The DNA for the CDR3 is TGTGCCAGCAGCGCCTCTCTTACTAGCCCCCTTTACAATGAGCAGTTCTTC.

This chain links TRBV5-6 with TRBJ1-5; 9 bases are shared with TRBD1. Unmatched junction bases numbered 5, after V lost 2 bases and J lost 2 bases. CDR1 SGHDT and CDR2 YYEEEE come from the germline V gene. The CDR3 is 16 residues long. DNA of the CDR3: TGTGCCAGCAGCTTCAGGACAGGGGAAGGCAATCAGCCCCAGCATTTT. Amino acid sequence: CASSFRTGEGNQPQHF.

The V call is TRBV19, the J call TRBJ2-7; 7 nucleotides align to TRBD1. Germline loops: CDR1 LNHDA, CDR2 SQIVND (reference sequence). The CDR3 has 15 residues. V shed 3 bases, J shed 0 bases, and the junction held 5 bases outside the gene matches. CDR3 in DNA: TGTGCCAGTAGTATTCTGGCAGGGGGCTCCTACGAGCAGTACTTC. This gives the protein CASSILAGGSYEQYF.

This chain joins TRBV12-3 or TRBV12-4 and TRBJ2-2; 7 bases are shared with TRBD1. Trimming took 8 bases from V and 5 from J; bases not matched to a gene: 5. This CDR3 spans 13 amino acids. The CDR3 protein is CASGQDITGELFF. CDR3 DNA sequence: TGTGCCAGCGGACAGGATATTACCGGGGAGCTGTTTTTT.

The V gene is TRBV2, the J gene TRBJ1-2, with 7 bases that match TRBD1. CDR3 length: 13 residues. V was clipped by 7 bases and J by 2 bases; unmatched bases: 4. In germline, CDR1 is SNHLY, CDR2 FYNNEI. CDR3 sequence reads: CASTVTGNYGYTF. The CDR3 coding sequence is TGTGCCAGCACCGTGACAGGGAACTATGGCTACACCTTC.

V and J are TRBV7-2 and TRBJ1-6, with a weak D call TRBD1 (5 bases). The CDR3 covers 17 residues. Germline CDR1 is SGHTA and CDR2 is FQGNSA. The V and J ends lost 0 bases and 2 bases respectively, with 11 bases between them. CDR3 protein: CASSLARWGAYNSPLHF. As DNA, the CDR3 is TGTGCCAGCAGCTTAGCGCGGTGGGGGGCCTATAATTCACCCCTCCACTTT.

The chain couples TRBV7-6 to TRBJ2-3; 8 bases agree with TRBD2. Germline-derived CDR1 and CDR2 are SGHVS and FNYEAQ. The CDR3 contains 15 residues. V was pared by 5 bases and J by 3 bases, with 7 bases of the junction left unmatched. DNA of the CDR3: TGTGCCAGCAGCATGATACTAGCGGCAACAGATACGCAGTATTTT. As protein: CASSMILAATDTQYF. Complete variable domain (other parts from reference TRBV7-6 and TRBJ2-3): GAGVSQSPRYKVTKRGQDVALRCDPISGHVSLYWYRQALGQGPEFLTYFNYEAQQDKSGLPNDRFSAERPEGSISTLTIQRTEQRDSAMYRCASSMILAATDTQYFGPGTRLTVL.

V gene TRBV4-2 combines with J gene TRBJ2-5, with 11 bases matching TRBD2. Germline loops: CDR1 LGHNA, CDR2 YNFKEQ. Trimming cost V 3 bases and J 5 bases; bases outside gene matches: 2. The CDR3 runs to 14 residues. Written as DNA, the CDR3 is TGTGCCAGCAGCCAGTCTAGCGGGAGGGAGACCCAGTACTTC. This codes for CASSQSSGRETQYF.

The rearrangement joins TRBV21-1 to TRBJ1-6; no DNA check was done on the table's D call, TRBD1. TRBV21-1 is termed a pseudogene. This CDR3 spans 18 amino acids. The CDR3 spells CASSSKRRTGEIFSPLHF. The CDR3 DNA follows: TGTGCCAGCAGCTCAAAAAGGCGGACAGGAGAAATCTTTTCACCCCTCCACTTT.

The chain links TRBV18 to TRBJ1-5; D remains unclear. The V gene's germline CDR1 is KGHSH and CDR2 LQKENI. V lost 0 bases and J lost 5, with 14 bases in between. The CDR3 runs 16 residues. CDR3 in amino acids: CASSPPSAEGDQPQHF. For the CDR3, the DNA is TGTGCCAGCTCACCACCCTCCGCGGAGGGAGATCAGCCCCAGCATTTT.

V gene TRBV10-3 combines with J gene TRBJ2-3; the match to TRBD1 covers 8 bases. Germline-derived CDR1 and CDR2 are ENHRY and SYGVKD. The trim removed 11 bases at V and 4 bases at J, leaving 8 bases unmatched. CDR3 length equals 13 residues. The CDR3 nucleotides are TGTGCCGTTGGACAGGGTAGTGCAGATACGCAGTATTTT. Amino acid sequence: CAVGQGSADTQYF.

The CDR3 reads CAWSGTRVTDTQYF. CDR3 in DNA: TGTGCCTGGAGTGGGACTAGGGTCACAGATACGCAGTATTTT. The genes are TRBV30 and TRBJ2-3; TRBD2 aligns across 7 bases. The germline gives CDR1 GTSNPN, CDR2 SVGIG (reference sequence). V shed 1 base and J 2 bases; nucleotides not matched to a gene: 3. The CDR3 spans 14 residues.

The J gene is TRBJ2-2, the V gene TRBV19; 8 bases map to TRBD1. With 6 bases clipped from V and 7 bases from J, the junction kept 10 bases outside the gene matches. The V gene's germline CDR1 is LNHDA and CDR2 SQIVND (reference sequence). The CDR3 runs 15 residues. The CDR3 reads CASSGLAGGYGELFF. CDR3 sequence (DNA): TGTGCCAGTAGCGGGCTGGCAGGGGGCTACGGGGAGCTGTTTTTT.

J is TRBJ2-7 and V is TRBV5-1; D possibly corresponds to TRBD1 (6 bases). Germline V lookup: CDR1 SGHRS, CDR2 YFSETQ. The ends were cut back, 1 base at V and 4 bases at J, with 12 bases in the middle. This CDR3 has 14 residues. The CDR3 protein is CASSLNREVYEQYF. CDR3 nucleotides: TGCGCCAGCAGCTTGAACAGGGAAGTTTACGAGCAGTACTTC.

The J gene is TRBJ1-5, the V gene TRBV24-1; D might be TRBD1 (5 bases). Trimming cost V 4 bases and J 7 bases, with 19 bases left between them. The CDR3 length is 16 residues. Looked up from germline, CDR1 is KGHDR and CDR2 is SFDVKD. Here the CDR3 reads CATSDRDVSSGQPQHF. The CDR3 DNA is TGTGCCACCAGTGACCGGGACGTCTCTAGCGGGCAGCCCCAGCATTTT.

This chain links TRBV10-3 with TRBJ2-7; D remains ambiguous. The germline V gene has CDR1 ENHRY and CDR2 SYGVKD. Trimming removed 9 bases from V and 3 bases from J, with 15 bases in between. This CDR3 has 13 residues. The CDR3 nucleotides are TGTGCCATAACAGACGAGAATTACTACGAGCAGTACTTC. This sequence encodes CAITDENYYEQYF.

The CDR3 loop is CASSLTRQGAYEQYF. CDR3 DNA: TGTGCCAGCAGTTTAACTAGACAGGGTGCCTACGAGCAGTACTTC. V and J are TRBV27 and TRBJ2-7; 7 nucleotides align to TRBD1. Germline values: CDR1 MNHEY, CDR2 SMNVEV (reference sequence). This CDR3 contains 15 residues. J gave up 2 bases and V 2 bases, and 6 bases lay outside the gene matches.